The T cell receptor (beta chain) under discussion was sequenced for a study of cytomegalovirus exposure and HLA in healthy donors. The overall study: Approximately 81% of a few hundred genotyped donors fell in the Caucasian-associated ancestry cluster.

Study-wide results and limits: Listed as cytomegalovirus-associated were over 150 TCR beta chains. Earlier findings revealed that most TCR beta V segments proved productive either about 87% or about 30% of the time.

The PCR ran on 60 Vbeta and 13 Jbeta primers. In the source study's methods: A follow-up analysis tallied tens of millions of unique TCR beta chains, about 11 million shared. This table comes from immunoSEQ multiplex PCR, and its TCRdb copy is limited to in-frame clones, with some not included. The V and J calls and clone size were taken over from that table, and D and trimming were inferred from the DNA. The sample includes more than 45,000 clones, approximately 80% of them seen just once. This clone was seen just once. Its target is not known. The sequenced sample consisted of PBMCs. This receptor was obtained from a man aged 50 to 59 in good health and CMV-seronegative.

DNA of the CDR3: TGTGCCATCAGTCCCTCGACAGGGCAAGAGACCCAGTACTTC. It translates to CAISPSTGQETQYF. The chain combines TRBV10-3 with TRBJ2-5; TRBD1 matches 7 bases. J was trimmed by 2 bases and V by 5 bases; bases with no gene match: 5. The CDR3 consists of 14 residues. Germline values: CDR1 ENHRY, CDR2 SYGVKD.